This T cell receptor beta chain originates from a study of blood T cells in healthy people across ages. The use of a sample-barcoded 5' primer and a J-beta primer mix characterized a second PCR of roughly 6 to 11 cycles. A template-switch adaptor with 12 random nucleotides tagged each cDNA molecule. One entry per CDR3 protein, called by TCRdb with MiXCR from the 5' RACE reads. The data hold some 900,000 distinct CDR3 sequences, with around 48% observed a single time. Peripheral blood was drawn, approximately 9.4 milliliters per donor. Study-wide points: Strongly correlated with naive T cell percentage was TCR beta diversity.

Germline CDR1 SGHTA, CDR2 FQGNSA. This CDR3 spans 15 amino acids. The junction had 4 bases not matched to a gene; V was cut back by 2 bases and J by 1 base. This clonotype has a handful of counts. Its target is not known. The TCR comes from a man under 40 in good health. The sequenced sample was blood. The genes are TRBV7-2 and TRBJ2-5; 7 bases agree with TRBD2. CDR3 loop: CASSLTGGSQETQYF. Written as DNA, the CDR3 is TGTGCCAGCAGCTTAACCGGGGGGAGCCAAGAGACCCAGTACTTC. Full variable domain (remainder filled in from reference TRBV7-2 and TRBJ2-5): GAGVSQSPSNKVTEKGKDVELRCDPISGHTALYWYRQSLGQGLEFLIYFQGNSAPDKSGLPSDRFSAERTGGSVSTLTIQRTQQEDSAVYLCASSLTGGSQETQYFGPGTRLLVL.